This TCR beta chain was profiled in a study of T cell responses to AZD1222 COVID-19 vaccine. Remarks on this clone: Its antigen is unknown.

Trimming took 6 bases from V and 9 from J; bases not matched to a gene: 11. The CDR3 is made up of 14 amino acids. Germline V gene data show CDR1 as MNHEY and CDR2 as SMNVEV (reference sequence). Using immunoSEQ multiplex PCR, the repertoire was profiled, and TCRdb retains in-frame clones only, with some absent. Here the sample spans roughly 120,000 clones, over 75% being singletons. The study's findings and limits: Only a handful of AZD1222 recipients, several in all, had baseline seropositivity.

V and J are TRBV27 and TRBJ2-1, with 7 bases identical to TRBD1. Sample: peripheral blood, taken on day 0 of MenACWY control vaccination. The source of this sequence is an adult in good health. CDR3 sequence: CASRPDLQGSEQFF. The DNA for the CDR3 is TGTGCCAGCAGACCCGATTTACAGGGGTCTGAGCAGTTCTTC.